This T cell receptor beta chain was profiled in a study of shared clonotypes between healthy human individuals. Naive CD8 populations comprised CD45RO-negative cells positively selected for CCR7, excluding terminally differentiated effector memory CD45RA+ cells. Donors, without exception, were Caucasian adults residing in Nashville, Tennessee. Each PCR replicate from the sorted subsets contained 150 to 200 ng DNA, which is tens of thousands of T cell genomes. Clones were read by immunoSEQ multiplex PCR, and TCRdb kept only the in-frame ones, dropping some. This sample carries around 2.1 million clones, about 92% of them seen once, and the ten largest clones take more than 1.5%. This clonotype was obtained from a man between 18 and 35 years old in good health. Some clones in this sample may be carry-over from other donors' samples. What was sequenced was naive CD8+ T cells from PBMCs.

The DNA of the CDR3 is TGTGCCAGCAGCTTGGCCGTGCTCACTGAAGCTTTCTTT. Amino acid sequence: CASSLAVLTEAFF. V and J are TRBV5-4 and TRBJ1-1; D remains unclear. V lost 0 bases to trimming and J lost 4 bases, with 7 bases between them. In germline, CDR1 is SGHNT, CDR2 YYREEE (reference sequence). The CDR3 runs 13 residues.